This T cell receptor beta chain emerged from a study of cytomegalovirus exposure and HLA in healthy donors. This clone was counted between two and nine times. The CDR3 loop spans 13 amino acids. CDR1 is MNHEY and CDR2 is SMNVEV in the germline V gene (reference sequence). V gave up 0 bases and J gave up 5 bases, with 8 bases separating them. Both 60 Vbeta primers and 13 Jbeta primers went into the PCR. Using immunoSEQ multiplex PCR, the repertoire was profiled, and TCRdb retains in-frame clones only, with some absent. The sample holds 100,000 or so clones, around 84% seen once. This TCR came from a man aged 30 to 39 in good health and CMV-seronegative. V is TRBV27 and J is TRBJ2-7; no definite D call. The sample comprised PBMCs. CDR3 DNA sequence: TGTGCCAGCAGTTTATCTAGGAGAAACGAGCAGTACTTC. This gives the protein CASSLSRRNEQYF.